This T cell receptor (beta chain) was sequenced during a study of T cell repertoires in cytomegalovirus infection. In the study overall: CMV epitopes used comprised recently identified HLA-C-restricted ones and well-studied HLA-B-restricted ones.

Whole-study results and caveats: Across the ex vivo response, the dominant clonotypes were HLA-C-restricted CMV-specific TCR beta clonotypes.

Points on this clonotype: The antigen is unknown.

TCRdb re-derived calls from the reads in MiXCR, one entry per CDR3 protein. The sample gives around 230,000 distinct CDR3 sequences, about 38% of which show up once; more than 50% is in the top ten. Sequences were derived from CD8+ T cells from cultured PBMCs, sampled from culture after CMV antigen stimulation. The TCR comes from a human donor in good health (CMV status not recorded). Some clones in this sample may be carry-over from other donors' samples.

CDR3 in amino acids: CAISETDNQPQHF. CDR3 sequence (DNA): TGTGCCATCAGTGAGACGGACAATCAGCCCCAGCATTTT. The gene calls are TRBV10-3 and TRBJ1-5; D call uncertain. In germline, CDR1 is ENHRY, CDR2 SYGVKD. This CDR3 spans 13 amino acids. V lost 2 bases, J lost 3 bases, and 5 bases lay in between.